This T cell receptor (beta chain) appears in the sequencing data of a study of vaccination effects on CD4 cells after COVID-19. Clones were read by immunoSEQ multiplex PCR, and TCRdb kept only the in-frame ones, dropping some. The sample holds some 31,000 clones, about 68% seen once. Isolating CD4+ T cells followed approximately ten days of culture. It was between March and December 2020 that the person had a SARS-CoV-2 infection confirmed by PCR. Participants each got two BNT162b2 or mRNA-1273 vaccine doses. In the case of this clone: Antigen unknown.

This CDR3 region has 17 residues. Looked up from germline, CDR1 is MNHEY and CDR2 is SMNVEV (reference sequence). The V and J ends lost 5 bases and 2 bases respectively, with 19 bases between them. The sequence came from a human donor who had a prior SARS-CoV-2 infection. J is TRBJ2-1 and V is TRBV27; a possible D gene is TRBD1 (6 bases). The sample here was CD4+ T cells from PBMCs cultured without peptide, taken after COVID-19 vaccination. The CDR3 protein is CASSPIGPTGTYNEQFF. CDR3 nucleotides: TGTGCCAGCAGTCCCATCGGGCCAACAGGGACCTACAATGAGCAGTTCTTC.